These 11 T cell receptor beta chains share one sample of origin, sequenced in a study of PD-1 blockade in mismatch repair-deficient tumors. The table came from immunoSEQ multiplex PCR; TCRdb's copy has only in-frame clones and leaves some out. The table shows 20,000 to 25,000 clones, with about four fifths occurring only once. Sequenced here: peripheral blood, sampled 2 weeks after starting pembrolizumab. The receptors here all came from an adult with mismatch repair-deficient cancer.

The chain is built from TRBV29-1 and TRBJ1-2; 8 bases are a match to TRBD1. V trimming: 7 bases; J trimming: 8 bases; junction bases outside the gene matches: 9. Germline assignment: CDR1 SQVTM and CDR2 ANQGSEA. This CDR3 has 12 residues. DNA for the CDR3: TGCAGCGACCTCGGACAGGGCGGCGGCTACACCTTC. This translates into CSDLGQGGGYTF.

V and J are TRBV5-1 and TRBJ2-6, with 7 positions matching TRBD1. Losses at the gene ends were 3 bases for V and 0 bases for J; bases not matched to a gene: 9. Germline loops: CDR1 SGHRS, CDR2 YFSETQ. CDR3 length: 18 amino acids. Written as DNA, the CDR3 is TGCGCCAGCAGCTCGAGGGGACAGAGGAGCTCTGGGGCCAACGTCCTGACTTTC. Amino acids: CASSSRGQRSSGANVLTF.

There are a few counts of this clone. This chain links TRBV4-3 with TRBJ2-2; D uncertain. This CDR3 comprises 16 residues. Germline V CDR1 and CDR2: LGHNA, YSLEER. Between the trimmed V and J ends, which lost 0 bases and 1 base, there was a span of 9 bases. CDR3 bases: TGCGCCAGCAGCCAAGATTCACAGCTGAACACCGGGGAGCTGTTTTTT. Amino acid sequence: CASSQDSQLNTGELFF.

This rearrangement joins TRBV28 to TRBJ2-7, with D unclear. The V gene's germline CDR1 is MDHEN and CDR2 SYDVKM. This CDR3 comprises 14 residues. Trimming took 6 bases from V and 7 from J, leaving 19 bases between them. The CDR3 sequence: CASSLRLEREEQYF. The CDR3 bases are TGTGCCAGCAGCTTAAGGCTAGAAAGGGAAGAGCAGTACTTC.

The CDR3 reads CASSYGWADTQYF. The CDR3 region has the DNA TGTGCCAGCAGTTACGGCTGGGCAGATACGCAGTATTTT. The V and J genes are TRBV6-5 and TRBJ2-3; D gene uncertain. Germline V gives CDR1 MNHEY, CDR2 SVGAGI. Trimming removed 2 bases at V and 4 bases at J, with 7 bases between. The CDR3 consists of 13 residues.

The rearrangement links TRBV4-1 to TRBJ2-4, with D perhaps assigned TRBD1 or TRBD2 (6 bases each). Looked up from germline, CDR1 is MGHRA and CDR2 is YSYEKL. The CDR3 loop spans 17 amino acids. V lost 1 base, J lost 3 bases, and 16 bases lay in between. The CDR3 region has the DNA TGCGCCAGCAGCCAAGTAAAGGGGGGCTTGGGCAAAAACATTCAGTACTTC. Its translation is CASSQVKGGLGKNIQYF.

The rearrangement joins TRBV6-5 to TRBJ2-3; D may correspond to TRBD1 or TRBD2 (6 bases each). The CDR3 is 15 residues long. The germline V and J ends were trimmed by 6 bases and 6 bases, with 19 bases remaining between them. Germline-derived CDR1 and CDR2 are MNHEY and SVGAGI. DNA for the CDR3: TGTGCCAGCAGAACCACTAGGGGGGTGCAGGATACGCAGTATTTT. This translates into CASRTTRGVQDTQYF.

The chain links TRBV4-3 to TRBJ2-1, with 9 bases that match TRBD1. Trimming at V came to 4 bases and at J to 2 bases, leaving 3 bases not matched to a gene. The CDR3 runs 15 residues. Germline V gene data show CDR1 as LGHNA and CDR2 as YSLEER. The CDR3 nucleotides are TGCGCCAGCAGCCTATGGGACAGGGCCTACAATGAGCAGTTCTTC. Protein sequence: CASSLWDRAYNEQFF.

This chain joins TRBV5-1 and TRBJ2-7; TRBD1 matches 7 bases. Germline trimming cut 0 bases from V and 0 bases from J; bases unmatched to any gene: 6. The CDR3 length is 16 residues. Germline-derived CDR1 and CDR2 are SGHRS and YFSETQ. CDR3 sequence (DNA): TGCGCCAGCAGCTTGGGGACAGGCACCCTCTCCTACGAGCAGTACTTC. It specifies CASSLGTGTLSYEQYF.

This rearrangement joins TRBV10-3 to TRBJ1-2; the D gene is possibly TRBD1 (6 bases). This CDR3 is built from 12 residues. The V and J ends lost 6 bases and 8 bases respectively, with 13 bases between them. Per the germline V gene, CDR1 is ENHRY and CDR2 is SYGVKD. The CDR3 DNA sequence: TGTGCCATCAGCCCGGACAGAGACGGCTACACCTTC. This translates into CAISPDRDGYTF.

V usage is TRBV7-9 and J usage is TRBJ2-3, with 7 bases lining up with TRBD2. Germline CDR1 and CDR2: SEHNR and FQNEAQ (reference sequence). The CDR3 has 18 residues. With V trimmed by 5 bases and J by 0 bases, 14 bases remained unmatched. CDR3 amino acids: CASSPGLDQIPSTDTQYF. The CDR3 DNA reads as TGTGCCAGCAGCCCCGGACTAGACCAAATCCCTAGCACAGATACGCAGTATTTT.